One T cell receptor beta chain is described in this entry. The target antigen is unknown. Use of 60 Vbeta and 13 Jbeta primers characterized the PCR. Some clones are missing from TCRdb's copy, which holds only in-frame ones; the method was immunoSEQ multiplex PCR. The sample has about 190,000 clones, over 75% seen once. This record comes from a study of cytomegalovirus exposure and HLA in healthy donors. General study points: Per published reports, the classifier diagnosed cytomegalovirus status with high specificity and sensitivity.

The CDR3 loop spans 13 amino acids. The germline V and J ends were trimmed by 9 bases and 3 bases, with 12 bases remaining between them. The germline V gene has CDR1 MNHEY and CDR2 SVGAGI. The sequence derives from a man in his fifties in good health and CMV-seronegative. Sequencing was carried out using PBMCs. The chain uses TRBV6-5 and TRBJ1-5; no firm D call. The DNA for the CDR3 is TGTGCCAGTGGGGAGCGGATCAATCAGCCCCAGCATTTT. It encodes CASGERINQPQHF.